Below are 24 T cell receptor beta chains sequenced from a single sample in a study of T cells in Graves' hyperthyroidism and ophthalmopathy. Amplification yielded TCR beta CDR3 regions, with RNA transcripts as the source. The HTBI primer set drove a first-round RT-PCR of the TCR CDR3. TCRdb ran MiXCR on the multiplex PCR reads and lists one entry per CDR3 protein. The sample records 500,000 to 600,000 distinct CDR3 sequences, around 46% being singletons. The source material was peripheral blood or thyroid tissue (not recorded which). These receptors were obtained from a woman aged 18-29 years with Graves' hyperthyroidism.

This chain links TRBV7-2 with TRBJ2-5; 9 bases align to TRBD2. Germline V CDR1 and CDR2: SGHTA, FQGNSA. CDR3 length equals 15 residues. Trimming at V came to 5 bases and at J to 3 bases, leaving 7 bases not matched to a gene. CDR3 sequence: CASSRVGGREETQYF. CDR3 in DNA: TGTGCCAGCAGCCGGGTCGGCGGGAGGGAAGAGACCCAGTACTTC. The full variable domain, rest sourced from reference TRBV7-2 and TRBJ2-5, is GAGVSQSPSNKVTEKGKDVELRCDPISGHTALYWYRQSLGQGLEFLIYFQGNSAPDKSGLPSDRFSAERTGGSVSTLTIQRTQQEDSAVYLCASSRVGGREETQYFGPGTRLLVL.

CDR3 protein: CATSGSQRSNQPQHF. The DNA for the CDR3 is TGTGCCACCAGTGGGAGTCAGAGAAGCAATCAGCCCCAGCATTTT. The chain combines TRBV24-1 with TRBJ1-5; D not resolved. CDR1 KGHDR and CDR2 SFDVKD come from the germline V gene. The CDR3 loop spans 15 amino acids. V was shortened by 5 bases and J by 1 base, with 11 bases between the two germline ends.

The CDR3 DNA reads TGTGCCAGCAGTTCCCGGCTAGCGGGAGAGGAATTCGGGGAGCTGTTTTTT. This encodes CASSSRLAGEEFGELFF. This sequence joins TRBV6-5 and TRBJ2-2; the match to TRBD2 covers 10 bases. Per the germline V gene, CDR1 is MNHEY and CDR2 is SVGAGI. CDR3 length: 17 residues. The J segment lost 7 bases and the V segment lost 4 bases, leaving 12 bases of the junction unmatched.

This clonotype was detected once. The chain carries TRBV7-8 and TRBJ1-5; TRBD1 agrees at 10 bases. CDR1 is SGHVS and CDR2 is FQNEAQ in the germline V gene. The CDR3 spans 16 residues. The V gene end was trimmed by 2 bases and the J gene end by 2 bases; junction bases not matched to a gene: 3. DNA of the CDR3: TGTGCCAGCAGCTTATTGGGACAGGGGCGCAATCAGCCCCAGCATTTT. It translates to CASSLLGQGRNQPQHF.

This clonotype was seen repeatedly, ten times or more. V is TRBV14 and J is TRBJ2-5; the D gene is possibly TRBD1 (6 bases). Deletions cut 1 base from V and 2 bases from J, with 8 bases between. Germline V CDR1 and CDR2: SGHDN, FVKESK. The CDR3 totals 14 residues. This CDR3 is CASSQAGTQETQYF. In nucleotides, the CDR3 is TGTGCCAGCAGCCAAGCCGGGACACAAGAGACCCAGTACTTC.

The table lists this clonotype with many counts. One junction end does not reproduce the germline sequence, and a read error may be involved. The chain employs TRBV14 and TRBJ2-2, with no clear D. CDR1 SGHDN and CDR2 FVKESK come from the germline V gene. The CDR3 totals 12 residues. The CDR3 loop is CASSQGVGELFF. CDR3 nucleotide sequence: TGTGCCAGCAGTCAAGGAGTCGGGGAGCTGTTTTTT.

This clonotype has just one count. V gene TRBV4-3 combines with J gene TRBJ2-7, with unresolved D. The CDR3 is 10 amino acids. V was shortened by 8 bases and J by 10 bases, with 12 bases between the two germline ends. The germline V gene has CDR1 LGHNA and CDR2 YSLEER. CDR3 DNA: TGCGCCAGCTCCCCCCAGCTACAGTACTTC. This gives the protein CASSPQLQYF.

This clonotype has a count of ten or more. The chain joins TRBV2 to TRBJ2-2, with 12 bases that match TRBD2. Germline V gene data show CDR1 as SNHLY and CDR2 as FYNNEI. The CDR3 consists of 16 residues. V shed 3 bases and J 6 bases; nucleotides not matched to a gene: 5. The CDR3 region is CASSDASGRASGELFF. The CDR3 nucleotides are TGTGCCAGCAGTGACGCTAGCGGGAGGGCTTCCGGGGAGCTGTTTTTT.

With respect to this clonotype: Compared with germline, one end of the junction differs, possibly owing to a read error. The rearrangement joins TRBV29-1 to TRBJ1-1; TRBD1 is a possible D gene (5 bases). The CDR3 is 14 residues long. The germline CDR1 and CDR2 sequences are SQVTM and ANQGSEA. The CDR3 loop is CSVEVRGSDTEAFF. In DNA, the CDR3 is TGCAGCGTTGAAGTTAGGGGTTCGGACACTGAAGCTTTCTTC.

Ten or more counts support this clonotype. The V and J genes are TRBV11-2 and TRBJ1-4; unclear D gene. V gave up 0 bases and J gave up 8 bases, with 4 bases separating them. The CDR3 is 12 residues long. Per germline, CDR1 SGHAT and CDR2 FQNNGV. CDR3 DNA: TGTGCCAGCAGCTTAGATAAGGAAAAACTGTTTTTT. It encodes CASSLDKEKLFF.

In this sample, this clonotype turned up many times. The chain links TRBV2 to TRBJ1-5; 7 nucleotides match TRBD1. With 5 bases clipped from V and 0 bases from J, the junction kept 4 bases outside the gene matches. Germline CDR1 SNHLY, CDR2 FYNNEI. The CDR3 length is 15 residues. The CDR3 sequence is CASSKTGDSNQPQHF. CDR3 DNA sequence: TGTGCCAGCAGTAAAACAGGGGATAGCAATCAGCCCCAGCATTTT. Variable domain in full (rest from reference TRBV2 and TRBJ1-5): EPEVTQTPSHQVTQMGQEVILRCVPISNHLYFYWYRQILGQKVEFLVSFYNNEISEKSEIFDDQFSVERPDGSNFTLKIRSTKLEDSAMYFCASSKTGDSNQPQHFGDGTRLSIL.

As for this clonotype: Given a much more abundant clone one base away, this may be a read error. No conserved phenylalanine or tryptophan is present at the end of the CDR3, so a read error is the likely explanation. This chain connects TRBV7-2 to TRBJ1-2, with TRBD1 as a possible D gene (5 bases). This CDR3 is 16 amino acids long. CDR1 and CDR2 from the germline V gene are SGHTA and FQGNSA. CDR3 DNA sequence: TGCGCCAGCAGCCAAGTAGGGGACGGGACGAACTATGGCTACACCCTC. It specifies CASSQVGDGTNYGYTL.

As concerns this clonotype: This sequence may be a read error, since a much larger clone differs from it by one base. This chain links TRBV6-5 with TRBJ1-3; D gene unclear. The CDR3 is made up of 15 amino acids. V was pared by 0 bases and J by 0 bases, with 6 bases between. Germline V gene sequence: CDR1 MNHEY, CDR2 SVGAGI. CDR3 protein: CASSYSSCSGNTIYF. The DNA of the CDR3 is TGTGCCAGCAGTTACTCTTCGTGCTCTGGAAACACCATATATTTT.

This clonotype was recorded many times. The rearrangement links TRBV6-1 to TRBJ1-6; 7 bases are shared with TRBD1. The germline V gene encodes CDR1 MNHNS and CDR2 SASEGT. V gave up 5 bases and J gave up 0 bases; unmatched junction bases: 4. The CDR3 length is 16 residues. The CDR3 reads CASSRQGSSYNSPLHF. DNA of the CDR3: TGTGCCAGCAGTCGACAGGGCAGCTCCTATAATTCACCCCTCCACTTT.

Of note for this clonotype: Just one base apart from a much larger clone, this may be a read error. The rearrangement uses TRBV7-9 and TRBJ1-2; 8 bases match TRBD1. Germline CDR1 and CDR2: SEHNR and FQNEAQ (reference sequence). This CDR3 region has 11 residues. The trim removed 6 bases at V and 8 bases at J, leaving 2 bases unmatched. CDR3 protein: CASRTGEGYTF. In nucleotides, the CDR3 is TGTGCCAGCAGGACAGGGGAAGGCTACACCTTC.

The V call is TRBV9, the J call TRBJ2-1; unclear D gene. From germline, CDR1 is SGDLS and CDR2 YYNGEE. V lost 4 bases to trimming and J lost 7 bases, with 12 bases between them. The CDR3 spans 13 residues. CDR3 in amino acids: CASSPRWGNEQFF. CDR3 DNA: TGTGCCAGCAGCCCCAGGTGGGGAAATGAGCAGTTCTTC.

For the CDR3, the DNA is TGTGCCAGCAGCTTAACTTTGGGACAGGGTGGCCACGAGCAGTACTTC. This encodes CASSLTLGQGGHEQYF. The V gene is TRBV7-3, the J gene TRBJ2-7, with TRBD1 identical over 9 bases. Germline lookup yields CDR1 SGHTA and CDR2 FQGTGA. Trimming took 0 bases from V and 5 from J; bases not matched to a gene: 8. The CDR3 runs to 16 residues.

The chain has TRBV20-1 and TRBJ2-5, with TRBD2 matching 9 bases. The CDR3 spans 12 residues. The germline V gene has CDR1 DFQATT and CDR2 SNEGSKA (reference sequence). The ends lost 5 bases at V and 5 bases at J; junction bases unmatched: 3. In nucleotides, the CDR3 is TGCAGTGCTTACGGGACTAGCGAGACCCAGTACTTC. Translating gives CSAYGTSETQYF.

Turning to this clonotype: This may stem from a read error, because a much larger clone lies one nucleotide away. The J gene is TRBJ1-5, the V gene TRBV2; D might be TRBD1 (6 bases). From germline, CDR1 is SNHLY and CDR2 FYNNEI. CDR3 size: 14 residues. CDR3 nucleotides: TGTGCCAGCAGTGCCGGGACAAATAATCGGCCCCAGCATTTT. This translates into CASSAGTNNRPQHF. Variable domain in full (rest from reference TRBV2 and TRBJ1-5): EPEVTQTPSHQVTQMGQEVILRCVPISNHLYFYWYRQILGQKVEFLVSFYNNEISEKSEIFDDQFSVERPDGSNFTLKIRSTKLEDSAMYFCASSAGTNNRPQHFGDGTRLSIL.

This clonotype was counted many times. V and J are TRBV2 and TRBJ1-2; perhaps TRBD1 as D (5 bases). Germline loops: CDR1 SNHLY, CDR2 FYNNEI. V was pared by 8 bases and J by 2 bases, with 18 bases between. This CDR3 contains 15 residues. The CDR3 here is CASGGSPGQNYGYTF. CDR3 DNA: TGTGCCAGCGGAGGTAGCCCCGGACAAAACTATGGCTACACCTTC.

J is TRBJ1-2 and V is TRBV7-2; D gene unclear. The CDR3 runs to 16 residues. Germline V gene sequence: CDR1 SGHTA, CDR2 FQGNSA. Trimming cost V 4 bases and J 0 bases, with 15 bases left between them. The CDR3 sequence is CASSSSGRTANYGYTF. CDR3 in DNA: TGTGCCAGCAGCTCTAGCGGGAGGACTGCTAACTATGGCTACACCTTC.

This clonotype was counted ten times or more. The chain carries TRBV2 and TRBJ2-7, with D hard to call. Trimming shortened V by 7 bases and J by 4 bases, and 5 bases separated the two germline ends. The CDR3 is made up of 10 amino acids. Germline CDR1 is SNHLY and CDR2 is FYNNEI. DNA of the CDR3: TGTGCCAGCATGACTTACGAGCAGTACTTC. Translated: CASMTYEQYF.

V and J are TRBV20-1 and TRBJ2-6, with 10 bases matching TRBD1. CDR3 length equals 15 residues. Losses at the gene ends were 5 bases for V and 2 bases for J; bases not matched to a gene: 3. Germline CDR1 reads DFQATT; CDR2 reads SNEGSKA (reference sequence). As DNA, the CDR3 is TGCAGTGCTCCCGGACAGGGGGCTGGGGCCAACGTCCTGACTTTC. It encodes CSAPGQGAGANVLTF.

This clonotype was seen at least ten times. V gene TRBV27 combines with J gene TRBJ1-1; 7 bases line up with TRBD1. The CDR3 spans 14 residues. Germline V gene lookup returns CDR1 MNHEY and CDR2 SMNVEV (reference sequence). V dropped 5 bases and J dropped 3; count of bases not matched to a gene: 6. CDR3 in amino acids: CASSVGQDYTEAFF. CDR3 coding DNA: TGTGCCAGCAGTGTAGGACAGGACTACACTGAAGCTTTCTTT.